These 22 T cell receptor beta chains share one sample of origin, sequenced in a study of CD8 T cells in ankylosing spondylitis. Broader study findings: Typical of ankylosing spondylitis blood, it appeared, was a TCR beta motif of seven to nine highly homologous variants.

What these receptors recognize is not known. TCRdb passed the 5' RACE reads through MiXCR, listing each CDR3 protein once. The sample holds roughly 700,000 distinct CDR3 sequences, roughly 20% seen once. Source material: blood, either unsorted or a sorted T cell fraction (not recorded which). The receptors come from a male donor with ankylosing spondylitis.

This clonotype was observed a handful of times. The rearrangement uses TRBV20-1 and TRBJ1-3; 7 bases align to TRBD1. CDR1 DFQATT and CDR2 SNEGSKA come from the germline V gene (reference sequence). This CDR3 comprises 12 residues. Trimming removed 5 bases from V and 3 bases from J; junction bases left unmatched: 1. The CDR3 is CSAYRGGNTIYF. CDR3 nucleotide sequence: TGCAGTGCTTACAGGGGTGGAAACACCATATATTTT.

CDR3 protein: CAISDRQETQYF. In nucleotides, the CDR3 is TGTGCCATCAGTGATCGTCAAGAGACCCAGTACTTC. The V and J genes are TRBV10-3 and TRBJ2-5; D gene ambiguous. CDR3 length: 12 residues. Per the germline V gene, CDR1 is ENHRY and CDR2 is SYGVKD. V shed 3 bases and J shed 2 bases, with 4 bases lying between them.

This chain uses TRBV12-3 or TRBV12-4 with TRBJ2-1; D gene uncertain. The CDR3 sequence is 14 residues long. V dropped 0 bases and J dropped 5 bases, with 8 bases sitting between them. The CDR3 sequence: CASSLAANHNEQFF. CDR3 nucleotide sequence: TGTGCCAGCAGTTTAGCGGCCAACCACAATGAGCAGTTCTTC.

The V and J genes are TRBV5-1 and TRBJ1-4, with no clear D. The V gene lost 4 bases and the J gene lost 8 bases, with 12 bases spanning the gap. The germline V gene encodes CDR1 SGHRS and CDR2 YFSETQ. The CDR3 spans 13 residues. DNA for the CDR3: TGCGCCAGCAGCAGGGAAGGTGGAGAAAAACTGTTTTTT. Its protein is CASSREGGEKLFF.

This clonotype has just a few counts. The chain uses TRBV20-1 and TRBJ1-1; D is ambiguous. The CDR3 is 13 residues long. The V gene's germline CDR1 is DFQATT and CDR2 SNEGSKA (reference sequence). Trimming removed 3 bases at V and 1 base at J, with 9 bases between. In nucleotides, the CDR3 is TGCAGTGCTAGGGGAGGCGGGAACACTGAAGCTTTCTTT. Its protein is CSARGGGNTEAFF.

The CDR3 coding sequence is TGCGCCAGCAGCTCCGTGGGGGCGCGGGATACGCAGTATTTT. Amino acids: CASSSVGARDTQYF. The rearrangement uses TRBV5-1 and TRBJ2-3; D might be TRBD1 (6 bases). The V end was cut by 3 bases, the J end by 6 bases, with 14 bases between. Germline V gene data show CDR1 as SGHRS and CDR2 as YFSETQ. The CDR3 contains 14 residues.

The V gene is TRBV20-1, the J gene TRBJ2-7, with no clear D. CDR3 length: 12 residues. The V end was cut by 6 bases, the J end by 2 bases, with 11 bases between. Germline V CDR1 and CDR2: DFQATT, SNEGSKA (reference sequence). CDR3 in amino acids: CSAVDGTYEQYF. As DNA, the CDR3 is TGCAGTGCAGTAGACGGCACCTACGAGCAGTACTTC.

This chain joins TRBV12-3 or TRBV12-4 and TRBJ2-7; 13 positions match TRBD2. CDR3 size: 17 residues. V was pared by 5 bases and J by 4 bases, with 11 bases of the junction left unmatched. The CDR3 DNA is TGTGCCAGCAGTCCGAAGAGACTAGCGGGAGGAGTGTACGAGCAGTACTTC. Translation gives CASSPKRLAGGVYEQYF.

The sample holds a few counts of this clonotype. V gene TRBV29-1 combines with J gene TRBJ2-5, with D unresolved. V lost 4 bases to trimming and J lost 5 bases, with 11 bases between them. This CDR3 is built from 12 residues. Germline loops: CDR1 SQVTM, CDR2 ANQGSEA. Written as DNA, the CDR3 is TGCAGCGTTGTCGGGTATGGTGAGACCCAGTACTTC. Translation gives CSVVGYGETQYF.

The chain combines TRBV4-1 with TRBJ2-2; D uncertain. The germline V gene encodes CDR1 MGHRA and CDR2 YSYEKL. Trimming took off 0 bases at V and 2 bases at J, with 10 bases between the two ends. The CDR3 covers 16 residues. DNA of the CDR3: TGCGCCAGCAGCCAAGATCCGGGTGCAAACACCGGGGAGCTGTTTTTT. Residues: CASSQDPGANTGELFF.

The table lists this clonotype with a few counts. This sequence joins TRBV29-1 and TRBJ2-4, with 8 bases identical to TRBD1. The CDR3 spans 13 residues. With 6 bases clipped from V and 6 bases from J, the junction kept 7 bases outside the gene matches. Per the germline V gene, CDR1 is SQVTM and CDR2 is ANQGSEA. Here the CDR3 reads CSVGPQGANIQYF. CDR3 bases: TGCAGCGTGGGGCCCCAGGGGGCAAACATTCAGTACTTC.

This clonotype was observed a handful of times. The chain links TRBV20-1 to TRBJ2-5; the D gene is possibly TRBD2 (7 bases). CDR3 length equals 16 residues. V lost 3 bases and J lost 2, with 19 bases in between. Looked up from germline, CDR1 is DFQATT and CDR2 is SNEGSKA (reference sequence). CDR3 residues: CSASLWGGTLQETQYF. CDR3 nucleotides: TGCAGTGCTAGCCTTTGGGGGGGGACACTACAAGAGACCCAGTACTTC.

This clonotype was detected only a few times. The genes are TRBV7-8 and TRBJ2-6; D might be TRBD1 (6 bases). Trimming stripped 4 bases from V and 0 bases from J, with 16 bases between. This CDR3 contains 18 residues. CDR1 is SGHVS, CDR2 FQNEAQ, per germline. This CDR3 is CASSSRQARLSGANVLTF. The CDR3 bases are TGTGCCAGCAGCTCCCGACAGGCTAGGCTCTCTGGGGCCAACGTCCTGACTTTC.

This CDR3 reads CASSLTGLNYGYTF. The CDR3 nucleotides read TGTGCCAGCAGCCTGACAGGGCTTAACTATGGCTACACCTTC. The V and J genes are TRBV7-2 and TRBJ1-2, with TRBD1 matching over 7 bases. There are 14 residues in the CDR3. Germline lookup yields CDR1 SGHTA and CDR2 FQGNSA. V trimming: 5 bases; J trimming: 1 base; junction bases outside the gene matches: 4.

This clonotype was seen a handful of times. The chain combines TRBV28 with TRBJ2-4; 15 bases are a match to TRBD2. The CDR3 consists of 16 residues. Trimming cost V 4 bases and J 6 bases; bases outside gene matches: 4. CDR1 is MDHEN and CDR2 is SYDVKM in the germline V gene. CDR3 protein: CASSWTSGRVGNIQYF. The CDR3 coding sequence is TGTGCCAGCAGTTGGACTAGCGGGAGGGTCGGAAACATTCAGTACTTC.

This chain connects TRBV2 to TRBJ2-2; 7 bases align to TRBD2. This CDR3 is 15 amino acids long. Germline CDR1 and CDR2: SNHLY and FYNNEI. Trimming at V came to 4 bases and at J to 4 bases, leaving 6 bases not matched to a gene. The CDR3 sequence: CASSVTSSGTGELFF. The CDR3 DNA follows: TGTGCCAGCAGTGTGACTAGCTCCGGCACCGGGGAGCTGTTTTTT. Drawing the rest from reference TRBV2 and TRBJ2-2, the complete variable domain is EPEVTQTPSHQVTQMGQEVILRCVPISNHLYFYWYRQILGQKVEFLVSFYNNEISEKSEIFDDQFSVERPDGSNFTLKIRSTKLEDSAMYFCASSVTSSGTGELFFGEGSRLTVL.

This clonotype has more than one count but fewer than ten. This CDR3 reads CASSPRVGGLNTEAFF. The CDR3 nucleotides read TGCGCCAGCAGCCCAAGGGTGGGCGGGTTGAACACTGAAGCTTTCTTT. The J gene is TRBJ1-1, the V gene TRBV4-1, with D unclear. The V gene's germline CDR1 is MGHRA and CDR2 YSYEKL. Trimming took 4 bases from V and 0 from J, leaving 15 bases between them. This CDR3 region has 16 residues.

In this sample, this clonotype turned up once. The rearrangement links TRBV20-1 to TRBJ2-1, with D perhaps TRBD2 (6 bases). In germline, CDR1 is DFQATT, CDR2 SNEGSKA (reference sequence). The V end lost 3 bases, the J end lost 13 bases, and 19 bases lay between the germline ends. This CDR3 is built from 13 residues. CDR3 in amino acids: CSARETRGGNQFF. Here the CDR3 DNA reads TGCAGTGCTAGGGAAACCAGAGGAGGGAACCAGTTCTTC.

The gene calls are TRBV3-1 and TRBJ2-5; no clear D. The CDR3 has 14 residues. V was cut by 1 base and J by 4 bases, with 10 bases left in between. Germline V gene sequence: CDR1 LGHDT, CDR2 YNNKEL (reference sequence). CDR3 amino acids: CASSQGGGTETQYF. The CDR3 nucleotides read TGTGCCAGCAGCCAAGGTGGTGGAACAGAGACCCAGTACTTC.

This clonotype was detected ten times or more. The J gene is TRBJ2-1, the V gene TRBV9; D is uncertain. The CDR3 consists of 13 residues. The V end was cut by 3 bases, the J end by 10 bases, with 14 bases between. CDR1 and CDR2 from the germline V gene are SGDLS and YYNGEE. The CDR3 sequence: CASSALLGDEQFF. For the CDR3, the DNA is TGTGCCAGCAGCGCACTCCTGGGCGACGAGCAGTTCTTC.

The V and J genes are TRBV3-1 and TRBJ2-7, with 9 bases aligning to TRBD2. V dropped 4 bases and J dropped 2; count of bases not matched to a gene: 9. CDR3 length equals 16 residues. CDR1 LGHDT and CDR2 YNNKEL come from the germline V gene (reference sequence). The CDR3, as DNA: TGTGCCAGCAGCCGACAGGCGACTAGCGGCCCCTACGAGCAGTACTTC. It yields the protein CASSRQATSGPYEQYF.

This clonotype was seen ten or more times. The CDR3 loop is CSARVSGGGGYTF. The CDR3, as DNA: TGCAGTGCTAGAGTGTCAGGGGGCGGTGGCTACACCTTC. The chain has TRBV20-1 and TRBJ1-2, with TRBD1 matching 8 bases. Germline V gives CDR1 DFQATT, CDR2 SNEGSKA (reference sequence). Germline trimming cut 1 base from V and 7 bases from J; bases unmatched to any gene: 5. CDR3 length equals 13 residues.